This TCR beta chain originates from a study of T cell repertoires in cytomegalovirus infection. Study-wide context: Carrying CMV and the relevant HLA type showed in public TCR beta signatures. General study points: Clonotypes of TCR beta that were HLA-C-restricted and CMV-specific dominated the ex vivo response. Carriage of CMV together with the relevant HLA was identifiable through cumulative public TCR beta family frequency.

This clonotype was recorded a few times. The antigen is undetermined. TCRdb reprocessed the reads via MiXCR and lists one record per CDR3 protein. Of 200,000 to 300,000 distinct CDR3 sequences in the sample, 9.1% were seen once. V was trimmed by 1 base and J by 5 bases, leaving 14 bases between them. Germline loops: CDR1 DFQATT, CDR2 SNEGSKA (reference sequence). The CDR3 runs to 15 residues. The sample taken for sequencing was PBMCs. This sequence joins TRBV20-1 and TRBJ1-4; D is unresolved. This TCR derives from a human donor in good health (CMV status not recorded). Some clones in this sample may be carry-over from other donors' samples. The CDR3 loop reads CSARGPPVENEKLFF. The CDR3 region has the DNA TGCAGTGCTAGAGGTCCCCCGGTGGAAAATGAAAAACTGTTTTTT.